Shown below are 26 T cell receptor beta chains from a single sample sequenced in a study of cytomegalovirus exposure and HLA in healthy donors. The PCR was carried out with 60 Vbeta primers and 13 Jbeta primers. Sequenced by immunoSEQ multiplex PCR; TCRdb stores in-frame clones only, minus some. The sample has about 200,000 clones. The sample taken for sequencing was PBMCs. The receptor source for this set is a boy aged 5-17 years in good health and CMV-seronegative.

The chain carries TRBV7-9 and TRBJ1-5; no definite D call. Trimming stripped 2 bases from V and 3 bases from J, with 8 bases between. Germline V lookup: CDR1 SEHNR, CDR2 FQNEAQ (reference sequence). The CDR3 consists of 14 residues. The CDR3 DNA sequence: TGTGCCAGCAGCTTAACTGGGCCCAATCAGCCCCAGCATTTT. It yields the protein CASSLTGPNQPQHF.

V and J are TRBV2 and TRBJ1-4; possible D gene TRBD1, 5 bases. Trimming cost V 7 bases and J 8 bases, with 14 bases left between them. The CDR3 extends over 13 amino acids. Germline V lookup: CDR1 SNHLY, CDR2 FYNNEI. In nucleotides, the CDR3 is TGTGCCAGCACCAGGGCCCCCGGAGAAAAACTGTTTTTT. This encodes CASTRAPGEKLFF. Full variable domain (remainder filled in from reference TRBV2 and TRBJ1-4): EPEVTQTPSHQVTQMGQEVILRCVPISNHLYFYWYRQILGQKVEFLVSFYNNEISEKSEIFDDQFSVERPDGSNFTLKIRSTKLEDSAMYFCASTRAPGEKLFFGSGTQLSVL.

The V gene is TRBV11-2, the J gene TRBJ2-3; TRBD2 agrees at 12 bases. The CDR3 consists of 15 residues. Germline-derived CDR1 and CDR2 are SGHAT and FQNNGV. The V and J ends lost 6 bases and 3 bases, in that order; junction bases with no gene match: 4. CDR3 DNA sequence: TGTGCCAGCAGTCCTAGCGGGGGGGCTACAGATACGCAGTATTTT. Translated: CASSPSGGATDTQYF.

The CDR3 sequence: CASGWGWREGRNTEAFF. The CDR3, as DNA: TGTGCTAGTGGTTGGGGGTGGAGGGAAGGTCGGAACACTGAAGCTTTCTTT. The chain uses TRBV12-5 and TRBJ1-1; D may be TRBD1 (5 bases). With 4 bases removed from V and 1 base from J, the gap between germline ends came to 19 bases. Looked up from germline, CDR1 is LGHNT and CDR2 is FRNRAP. CDR3 length equals 17 residues.

This rearrangement joins TRBV2 to TRBJ1-1, with a possible D match to TRBD1 (6 bases). Per the germline V gene, CDR1 is SNHLY and CDR2 is FYNNEI. The CDR3 length is 13 residues. V gave up 9 bases and J gave up 3 bases, with 14 bases separating them. CDR3 region: CARGGAGDTEAFF. The CDR3 DNA reads TGTGCCAGGGGCGGTGCAGGGGACACTGAAGCTTTCTTT.

The chain couples TRBV15 to TRBJ2-3, with 8 bases that match TRBD1. V lost 3 bases and J lost 6; bases outside the gene matches: 5. Per the germline V gene, CDR1 is LNHNV and CDR2 is YYDKDF (reference sequence). The CDR3 is 14 amino acids. DNA for the CDR3: TGTGCCACCAGCAGCGGACAGGGCGGCGATACGCAGTATTTT. Translating it yields CATSSGQGGDTQYF. Looking up the rest from reference TRBV15 and TRBJ2-3 gives the full variable domain: DAMVIQNPRYQVTQFGKPVTLSCSQTLNHNVMYWYQQKSSQAPKLLFHYYDKDFNNEADTPDNFQSRRPNTSFCFLDIRSPGLGDTAMYLCATSSGQGGDTQYFGPGTRLTVL.

V is TRBV28 and J is TRBJ2-7, with a tentative D call TRBD2 (5 bases). The CDR3 length is 20 residues. Trimming removed 3 bases from V and 3 bases from J, with 30 bases in between. Per the germline V gene, CDR1 is MDHEN and CDR2 is SYDVKM. CDR3 protein: CASSLFPIKDSAGLDYEQYF. The CDR3 DNA sequence: TGTGCCAGCAGTTTGTTCCCCATTAAAGATTCCGCTGGACTTGACTACGAGCAGTACTTC.

The chain couples TRBV7-7 to TRBJ2-2; possibly TRBD1 for D (6 bases). The CDR3 is 15 amino acids. V lost 1 base and J lost 3, with 9 bases in between. CDR1 SSHAT and CDR2 FNYEAQ come from the germline V gene (reference sequence). The CDR3 nucleotides read TGTGCCAGCAGCTTAGTACAGGGAGACACCGGGGAGCTGTTTTTT. As protein: CASSLVQGDTGELFF.

The chain combines TRBV6-1 with TRBJ2-1; D may be TRBD2 (7 bases). Germline lookup yields CDR1 MNHNS and CDR2 SASEGT. The germline V and J ends were trimmed by 2 bases and 0 bases, with 8 bases remaining between them. The CDR3 contains 15 residues. The CDR3 spells CASSERGGSYNEQFF. The CDR3 nucleotides read TGTGCCAGCAGTGAAAGGGGGGGCTCCTACAATGAGCAGTTCTTC.

This rearrangement joins TRBV5-1 to TRBJ2-5, with D unresolved. The DNA end lines up better with TRBJ2-7; the J call may be wrong. There are 13 residues in the CDR3. From germline, CDR1 is SGHRS and CDR2 YFSETQ. CDR3 sequence: CASSLDTTYEQYF. In DNA form, the CDR3 reads TGCGCCAGCAGCTTGGACACTACCTACGAGCAGTACTTC.

This chain connects TRBV6-4 to TRBJ2-3; 10 bases line up with TRBD2. CDR1 is MRHNA, CDR2 SNTAGT, per germline. The CDR3 has 15 amino acids. V shed 3 bases, J shed 4 bases, and the junction held 4 bases outside the gene matches. CDR3 bases: TGTGCCAGCAGTGAAGCGGGGGGGAGCGCAGATACGCAGTATTTT. Translation gives CASSEAGGSADTQYF.

The chain recombines TRBV13 with TRBJ2-5, with a weak D call TRBD2 (6 bases). Germline CDR1 reads PRHDT; CDR2 reads FYEKMQ (reference sequence). CDR3 length equals 16 residues. Trimming stripped 1 base from V and 0 bases from J, with 12 bases between. This CDR3 reads CASSLAAGINQETQYF. The DNA of the CDR3 is TGTGCCAGCAGCTTAGCTGCGGGGATAAACCAAGAGACCCAGTACTTC. The whole variable domain, filled in from reference TRBV13 and TRBJ2-5, reads AAGVIQSPRHLIKEKRETATLKCYPIPRHDTVYWYQQGPGQDPQFLISFYEKMQSDKGSIPDRFSAQQFSDYHSELNMSSLELGDSALYFCASSLAAGINQETQYFGPGTRLLVL.

The chain joins TRBV2 to TRBJ1-2; D might be TRBD1 (6 bases). Germline V gene data show CDR1 as SNHLY and CDR2 as FYNNEI. The CDR3 runs to 15 residues. Deletions cut 5 bases from V and 3 bases from J, with 16 bases between. The CDR3 sequence: CASSLGGARDYGYTF. The CDR3 nucleotides are TGTGCCAGCAGTTTGGGGGGGGCGCGGGACTATGGCTACACCTTC.

The rearrangement uses TRBV11-2 and TRBJ1-1; the D gene is possibly TRBD1 (5 bases). CDR1 is SGHAT, CDR2 FQNNGV, per germline. The CDR3 is 14 amino acids. V was shortened by 5 bases and J by 7 bases, with 17 bases between the two germline ends. In DNA form, the CDR3 reads TGTGCCAGCAGCGTCCCTTCTGACAGCCTTGAAGCTTTCTTT. Protein: CASSVPSDSLEAFF.

This sequence joins TRBV2 and TRBJ2-5, with D uncertain. With 1 base removed from V and 2 bases from J, the gap between germline ends came to 14 bases. The germline V gene encodes CDR1 SNHLY and CDR2 FYNNEI. The length of the CDR3 is 16 residues. CDR3 DNA sequence: TGTGCCAGCAGTGAAGTGCGTGCGGATACGCAAGAGACCCAGTACTTC. It yields the protein CASSEVRADTQETQYF.

V usage is TRBV4-1 and J usage is TRBJ1-1; D might be TRBD1 (5 bases). The V end was cut by 6 bases, the J end by 1 base, with 12 bases between. CDR1 and CDR2 (germline): MGHRA, YSYEKL. There are 14 residues in the CDR3. CDR3 coding DNA: TGCGCCAGCAGATATACACAGGAGAACACTGAAGCTTTCTTT. It specifies CASRYTQENTEAFF.

The genes are TRBV5-1 and TRBJ2-5, with 10 bases aligning to TRBD1. This CDR3 contains 14 residues. Germline V gene sequence: CDR1 SGHRS, CDR2 YFSETQ. V was clipped by 0 bases and J by 5 bases; unmatched bases: 1. CDR3 loop: CASSLGQGAETQYF. The CDR3 nucleotides are TGCGCCAGCAGCTTGGGACAGGGGGCGGAGACCCAGTACTTC.

This sequence joins TRBV13 and TRBJ2-6; possible D gene TRBD1, 6 bases. With 5 bases removed from V and 8 bases from J, the gap between germline ends came to 16 bases. The CDR3 loop spans 15 amino acids. The germline gives CDR1 PRHDT, CDR2 FYEKMQ (reference sequence). The CDR3 sequence: CASSINRVATNVLTF. Here the CDR3 DNA reads TGTGCCAGCAGCATAAACAGGGTTGCGACCAACGTCCTGACTTTC. Full variable domain (missing parts from reference TRBV13 and TRBJ2-6): AAGVIQSPRHLIKEKRETATLKCYPIPRHDTVYWYQQGPGQDPQFLISFYEKMQSDKGSIPDRFSAQQFSDYHSELNMSSLELGDSALYFCASSINRVATNVLTFGAGSRLTVL.

The V and J genes are TRBV5-1 and TRBJ1-2; D gene ambiguous. V dropped 4 bases and J dropped 3 bases, with 13 bases sitting between them. Looked up from germline, CDR1 is SGHRS and CDR2 is YFSETQ. The CDR3 sequence is 14 residues long. The CDR3 region has the DNA TGCGCCAGCAGCCCCGAGGGCACTCACTATGGCTACACCTTC. Translation: CASSPEGTHYGYTF.

The V gene is TRBV6-1, the J gene TRBJ2-7; 12 positions match TRBD2. V gave up 2 bases and J gave up 2 bases; unmatched junction bases: 1. From germline, CDR1 is MNHNS and CDR2 SASEGT. The CDR3 is 15 amino acids. CDR3 in amino acids: CASSERTSGAYEQYF. CDR3 nucleotides: TGTGCCAGCAGTGAAAGGACTAGCGGGGCCTACGAGCAGTACTTC.

The chain joins TRBV30 to TRBJ1-1; D perhaps matches TRBD1 (5 bases). Germline values: CDR1 GTSNPN, CDR2 SVGIG (reference sequence). Trimming took off 4 bases at V and 7 bases at J, with 19 bases between the two ends. The CDR3 is made up of 14 amino acids. The CDR3 loop is CAWKPGQGDGEAFF. Here the CDR3 DNA reads TGTGCCTGGAAGCCCGGGCAGGGTGACGGTGAAGCTTTCTTT.

This rearrangement joins TRBV19 to TRBJ1-2; the match to TRBD1 covers 7 bases. This CDR3 spans 16 amino acids. The ends lost 5 bases at V and 8 bases at J; junction bases unmatched: 17. Germline assignment: CDR1 LNHDA and CDR2 SQIVND (reference sequence). The CDR3 nucleotides are TGTGCCAGTAGTCCGCGACCCCGACAGGGAGTGGGAGGCTACACCTTC. Protein product: CASSPRPRQGVGGYTF.

This rearrangement joins TRBV10-3 to TRBJ2-5; 10 bases match TRBD2. The CDR3 sequence is 13 residues long. Germline CDR1 and CDR2: ENHRY and SYGVKD. The trim removed 6 bases at V and 3 bases at J, leaving 1 base unmatched. The chain's CDR3 is CAIRSGGEETQYF. CDR3 coding DNA: TGTGCCATCAGGAGCGGGGGGGAAGAGACCCAGTACTTC.

V is TRBV13 and J is TRBJ2-7, with 7 positions matching TRBD2. J gave up 3 bases and V 5 bases, and 10 bases lay outside the gene matches. Germline CDR1 PRHDT, CDR2 FYEKMQ (reference sequence). CDR3 length: 15 residues. CDR3 sequence reads: CASSAPGGTLYEQYF. The CDR3 nucleotides read TGTGCCAGCAGCGCCCCGGGGGGAACCCTCTACGAGCAGTACTTC. Together with reference TRBV13 and TRBJ2-7, the CDR3 gives the full variable domain: AAGVIQSPRHLIKEKRETATLKCYPIPRHDTVYWYQQGPGQDPQFLISFYEKMQSDKGSIPDRFSAQQFSDYHSELNMSSLELGDSALYFCASSAPGGTLYEQYFGPGTRLTVT.

Points on this clone: The same CDR3 can be traced to other DNA sequences in this sample. The chain recombines TRBV5-1 with TRBJ2-5, with a weak D call TRBD2 (6 bases). The CDR3 runs to 13 residues. V was pared by 0 bases and J by 4 bases, with 7 bases between. The germline V gene has CDR1 SGHRS and CDR2 YFSETQ. The CDR3 loop reads CASSLAGGETQYF. In DNA, the CDR3 is TGCGCCAGCAGCTTGGCCGGGGGAGAGACCCAGTACTTC. Variable domain in full (rest from reference TRBV5-1 and TRBJ2-5): KAGVTQTPRYLIKTRGQQVTLSCSPISGHRSVSWYQQTPGQGLQFLFEYFSETQRNKGNFPGRFSGRQFSNSRSEMNVSTLELGDSALYLCASSLAGGETQYFGPGTRLLVL.

The genes are TRBV9 and TRBJ2-3, with unresolved D. The CDR3 length is 14 residues. CDR1 is SGDLS and CDR2 is YYNGEE in the germline V gene. Trimming removed 0 bases from V and 3 bases from J, with 8 bases in between. CDR3 in DNA: TGTGCCAGCAGCGTAGCCCCCAATACAGATACGCAGTATTTT. Translated: CASSVAPNTDTQYF.